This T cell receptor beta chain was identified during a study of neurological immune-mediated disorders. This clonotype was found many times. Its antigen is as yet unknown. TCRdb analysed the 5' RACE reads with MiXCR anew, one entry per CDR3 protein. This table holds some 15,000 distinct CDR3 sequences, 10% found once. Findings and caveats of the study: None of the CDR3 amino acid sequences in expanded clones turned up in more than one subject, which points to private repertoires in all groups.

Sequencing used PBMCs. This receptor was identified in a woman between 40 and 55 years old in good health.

The CDR3 DNA follows: TGTGCCAGCCGATACGGGACGGCGAACACCGGGGAGCTGTTTTTT. The encoded protein is CASRYGTANTGELFF. The chain recombines TRBV7-8 with TRBJ2-2; D could derive from TRBD1 or TRBD2 (5 bases each). Trimming took off 8 bases at V and 0 bases at J, with 13 bases between the two ends. This CDR3 is 15 amino acids long. CDR1 and CDR2 (germline): SGHVS, FQNEAQ.